The following is a TCR beta chain sequence with its context. Its target is unknown. This CDR3 has 11 residues. In germline, CDR1 is SEHNR, CDR2 FQNEAQ (reference sequence). V was clipped by 4 bases and J by 4 bases, with 4 bases between them. This entry belongs to a study of vaccination and CD4 T cells after COVID-19. The assay that was used to sequence DNA from cultured CD4+ T cells was the Oncomine TCR Beta short-read assay. TCRdb used MiXCR to reprocess the PCR reads, holding one entry per CDR3 protein. The sample includes approximately 15,000 distinct CDR3 sequences, roughly 51% of them seen just once. Treatment defined: approximately nine-day PBMC culture with coronavirus spike peptide pools or control peptides (ViraFEST assay). First, ViraFEST expanded antigen-specific T cells with peptide pools, and next it sequenced the TCRs.

The receptor was isolated from a human donor who had recovered from COVID-19. The gene calls are TRBV7-9 and TRBJ1-2; D gene ambiguous. Sequenced material: CD4+ T cells from blood, cultured in vitro. In DNA form, the CDR3 reads TGTGCCAGCAGCTCGGTCTATGGCTACACCTTC. Translating gives CASSSVYGYTF.